The 18 T cell receptor beta chains below come from one sample, sequenced in a study of tumor-infiltrating lymphocytes in primary liver carcinoma. Total RNA (around 500 ng) served as template for TCR beta cDNA synthesis primed by a constant-region primer. It was through three nested multiplex PCR rounds of slightly modified ARM-PCR that TCR beta libraries arose. A C-beta reverse primer and TRBV1-TRBV30 forward primers served in each of the first two PCR rounds, at 9 to 10 cycles apiece. One entry per CDR3 protein results from TCRdb running MiXCR on the multiplex PCR reads. The sample consists of fewer than 75,000 distinct CDR3 sequences, about 71% of them appearing once. Co-extracted RNA and DNA came from about 20-30 mg of unsorted bulk tissue. Sequenced input: liver tumor tissue from sampling region 4. Described subset: tumor region T4, right-lateral pole. The receptors come from a man aged 35-49 years with primary liver carcinoma and hepatitis B virus infection.

This clonotype was picked up a small number of times. Germline and junction disagree at one end, which may indicate a read error. V gene TRBV5-4 combines with J gene TRBJ1-2; 11 bases are shared with TRBD1. CDR3 length equals 17 residues. Per the germline V gene, CDR1 is SGHNT and CDR2 is YYREEE (reference sequence). The CDR3 region has the DNA TGTGCCAGCAGCACCCCGGGACAGGGGGATTTTAACTATGGCTACGCCTTC. Amino acids: CASSTPGQGDFNYGYAF.

The chain combines TRBV5-1 with TRBJ1-2; TRBD1 might be the D (6 bases). Looked up from germline, CDR1 is SGHRS and CDR2 is YFSETQ. The CDR3 is 14 residues long. Trimming took off 5 bases at V and 3 bases at J, with 14 bases between the two ends. The CDR3 DNA reads TGCGCCAGCAGACTGAGGGGGAGTGACTATGGCTACACCTTC. Translating gives CASRLRGSDYGYTF.

As for this clonotype: Because it lacks the conserved phenylalanine or tryptophan at the end, this CDR3 is likely a read error. The CDR3 loop is CAISLQGFYEQYS. The CDR3 coding sequence is TGTGCCATCAGCTTGCAGGGTTTCTACGAGCAGTACTCC. This sequence joins TRBV5-4 and TRBJ2-7, with D maybe TRBD1 (5 bases). CDR3 length: 13 amino acids. Per germline, CDR1 SGHNT and CDR2 YYREEE (reference sequence).

Details on this clonotype: One end of the junction varies from germline; a read error may be responsible. The chain combines TRBV19 with TRBJ1-5; weak D call: TRBD1 (5 bases). Germline CDR1 reads LNHDA; CDR2 reads SQIVND (reference sequence). The CDR3 runs to 17 residues. The CDR3 protein is CTSKRAGVQVSNQPQNF. The CDR3 DNA reads as TGTACCAGTAAGCGTGCGGGGGTACAGGTATCCAATCAGCCCCAGAATTTT.

Concerning this clonotype: A read error is possible here, since a much larger clone lies one base away. The rearrangement uses TRBV6-6 and TRBJ1-1; D is undetermined. The germline CDR1 and CDR2 sequences are MNHNY and SVGAGI (reference sequence). The length of the CDR3 is 13 residues. CDR3 region: CVSSRHKNTEAFF. The CDR3 coding sequence is TGTGTCAGCAGTCGACACAAGAACACTGAAGCTTTCTTT.

Concerning this clonotype: This may be a read error, as it is one base from a much larger clone. The chain has TRBV12-3 or TRBV12-4 and TRBJ2-2; D possibly matches TRBD1 or TRBD2 (5 bases each). This CDR3 has 15 amino acids. The CDR3 nucleotides are TGTGACAGCAGTTTAGTTCTGGGGCGCGGGGGGGAGCTGTTTTTT. Encoded protein: CDSSLVLGRGGELFF.

The chain's CDR3 is CASTPREGWVDTQYF. The CDR3 bases are TGTGCCAGCACTCCGCGGGAGGGATGGGTTGATACGCAGTATTTT. J is TRBJ2-3 and V is TRBV6-1, with 9 bases matching TRBD2. Trimming removed 7 bases from V and 6 bases from J; junction bases left unmatched: 11. The CDR3 extends over 15 amino acids. Per the germline V gene, CDR1 is MNHNS and CDR2 is SASEGT.

Regarding this clonotype: Germline and junction disagree at one end, which may indicate a read error. The chain has TRBV5-1 and TRBJ2-3; 9 bases match TRBD2. The CDR3 has 15 residues. CDR1 is SGHRS, CDR2 YFSETQ, per germline. The CDR3 here is CASRSSGKNTDTQYF. CDR3 nucleotide sequence: TGCGCCAGCAGGTCTAGCGGGAAGAACACAGATACCCAGTATTTT.

This clonotype was detected only a few times. At one boundary the junction diverges from the germline segment, which might be a read error. This chain joins TRBV10-3 and TRBJ2-7; 14 bases line up with TRBD2. This CDR3 is 19 amino acids long. Germline V CDR1 and CDR2: ENHRY, SYGVKD. The CDR3 DNA is TGTGCCATTACCAAACGATCGGGACTAGCGGGAGAGTTCTCCTACGAGCAATACTTC. Its protein is CAITKRSGLAGEFSYEQYF.

The chain employs TRBV7-2 and TRBJ2-3; 14 nucleotides agree with TRBD2. The CDR3 has 17 residues. Germline-derived CDR1 and CDR2 are SGHTA and FQGNSA. Trimming cost V 5 bases and J 3 bases; bases outside gene matches: 7. DNA for the CDR3: TGTGCCAGCAGCGTCAGACTAGCGGGAGGGCCAACAGATACGCAGTATTTT. Translation gives CASSVRLAGGPTDTQYF.

A word on this clonotype: One end of the junction varies from germline; a read error may be responsible. The gene calls are TRBV6-1 and TRBJ2-7; 8 nucleotides align to TRBD2. CDR3 length equals 14 residues. Germline V lookup: CDR1 MNHNS, CDR2 SASEGT. This CDR3 reads CVSSRGTSAHEEYF. The CDR3 bases are TGTGTCAGTAGCCGCGGGACTAGTGCCCACGAGGAGTACTTC.

In regard to this clonotype: An end of the junction does not agree with germline; a read error may underlie this. The chain links TRBV11-2 to TRBJ2-3; 11 bases align to TRBD2. Germline V gene lookup returns CDR1 SGHAT and CDR2 FQNNGV. The CDR3 length is 15 residues. CDR3 sequence reads: CAGSPGLAGPDTQYF. The CDR3 DNA follows: TGTGCCGGCAGCCCTGGACTAGCGGGCCCAGATACGCAGTATTTT.

This clonotype came up once. The rearrangement joins TRBV5-1 to TRBJ2-7; 11 bases align to TRBD2. V trimming: 4 bases; J trimming: 5 bases; junction bases outside the gene matches: 11. Germline assignment: CDR1 SGHRS and CDR2 YFSETQ. This CDR3 has 16 residues. CDR3 protein: CASSPPLAGESHEQYF. CDR3 nucleotide sequence: TGCGCCAGCAGCCCCCCACTAGCGGGAGAGTCCCACGAGCAGTACTTC.

For this clonotype: The junction departs from the called germline gene at one end, perhaps through a read error. The V gene is TRBV12-3 or TRBV12-4, the J gene TRBJ2-5; D might be TRBD2 (6 bases). This CDR3 has 13 residues. In DNA, the CDR3 is TGTACCAGCACCCCCGGGAGTGGGGAGACCCAGTACTTC. This sequence encodes CTSTPGSGETQYF.

This chain joins TRBV4-2 and TRBJ2-1, with D perhaps given as TRBD1 or TRBD2 (5 bases each). Trimming removed 2 bases from V and 5 bases from J, with 16 bases in between. Germline V CDR1 and CDR2: LGHNA, YNFKEQ. There are 16 residues in the CDR3. The CDR3 here is CASSQHFGTGNNEQFF. CDR3 sequence (DNA): TGTGCCAGCAGCCAACACTTCGGGACGGGTAACAATGAGCAGTTCTTC.

With respect to this clonotype: Since a much larger clone is just one base distant, this may be a read error. V and J are TRBV29-1 and TRBJ2-5; 8 nucleotides line up with TRBD2. This CDR3 spans 15 amino acids. Germline V gene lookup returns CDR1 SQVTM and CDR2 ANQGSEA. The CDR3 sequence is CSAYGTRFVGEIQYF. As DNA, the CDR3 is TGCAGCGCCTACGGGACTAGGTTCGTTGGAGAGATCCAGTACTTC.

This clonotype showed up many times. This chain joins TRBV6-6 and TRBJ2-7, with a weak D call TRBD1 (6 bases). The CDR3 loop spans 14 amino acids. CDR1 and CDR2 (germline): MNHNY, SVGAGI (reference sequence). Trimming shortened V by 8 bases and J by 2 bases, and 16 bases separated the two germline ends. The CDR3 loop is CASGKTGSTYEQYF. CDR3 in DNA: TGTGCCAGCGGAAAGACAGGTTCCACCTACGAGCAGTACTTC.

The chain uses TRBV6-6 and TRBJ2-1; no reliable D call. The CDR3 consists of 12 residues. Trimming shortened V by 7 bases and J by 8 bases, and 12 bases separated the two germline ends. The germline gives CDR1 MNHNY, CDR2 SVGAGI (reference sequence). In DNA, the CDR3 is TGTGCCAGCACCGTGCAAACCGATGAGCAGTTCTTC. As protein: CASTVQTDEQFF.